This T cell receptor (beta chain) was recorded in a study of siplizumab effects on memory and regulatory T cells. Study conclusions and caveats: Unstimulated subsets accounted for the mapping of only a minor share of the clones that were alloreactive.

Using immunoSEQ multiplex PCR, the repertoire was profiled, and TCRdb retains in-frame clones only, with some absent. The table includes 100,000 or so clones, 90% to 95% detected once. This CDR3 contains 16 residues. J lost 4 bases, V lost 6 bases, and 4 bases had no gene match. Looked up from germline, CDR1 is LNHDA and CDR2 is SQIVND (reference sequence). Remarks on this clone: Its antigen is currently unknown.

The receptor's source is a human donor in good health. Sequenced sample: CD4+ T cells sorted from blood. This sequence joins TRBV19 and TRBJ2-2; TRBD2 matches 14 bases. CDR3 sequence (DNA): TGTGCCAGTAGCCACGGACTAGCGGGGGGCACCGGGGAGCTGTTTTTT. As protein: CASSHGLAGGTGELFF.